This entry lists 28 T cell receptor beta chains sequenced from one sample in a study of blood T cells in healthy people across ages. Through a sample-barcoded 5' primer and a J-beta primer mix, a second PCR was run for roughly 7 to 11 cycles. From the 5' RACE reads, TCRdb called clonotypes with MiXCR, one entry per CDR3 protein. Of hundreds of thousands of distinct CDR3 sequences listed, 55% to 65% are singletons. Input material: blood. These receptors all come from a young man in good health.

The sample holds one count of this clonotype. The rearrangement joins TRBV6-2 or TRBV6-3 to TRBJ2-3; D unclear. The V end was cut by 5 bases, the J end by 5 bases, with 17 bases between. Germline CDR1 MNHEY, CDR2 SVGEGT. This CDR3 region has 15 residues. The CDR3 DNA follows: TGTGCCAGCAGTCCGCGCACGGTAAGAAGAGATACGCAGTATTTT. This sequence encodes CASSPRTVRRDTQYF.

This clonotype was recorded a few times. The rearrangement uses TRBV11-1 and TRBJ2-6; perhaps TRBD1 as D (5 bases). Germline V gene sequence: CDR1 SGHAT, CDR2 FQDESV (reference sequence). The CDR3 loop spans 17 amino acids. Trimming stripped 4 bases from V and 0 bases from J, with 13 bases between. CDR3 nucleotides: TGTGCCAGCAGCTGGCAGGGCCTAAGCTCTGGGGCCAACGTCCTGACTTTC. It is translated as CASSWQGLSSGANVLTF.

The sample holds many counts of this clonotype. This chain connects TRBV9 to TRBJ2-1; TRBD2 aligns across 11 bases. CDR3 length: 15 amino acids. The J segment lost 6 bases and the V segment lost 0 bases, leaving 2 bases of the junction unmatched. CDR1 is SGDLS, CDR2 YYNGEE, per germline. The CDR3, as DNA: TGTGCCAGCAGCGTAGGGACTAGCGGGTCCAATGAGCAGTTCTTC. Amino acid sequence: CASSVGTSGSNEQFF.

The CDR3 sequence is CSARVSETQYF. DNA for the CDR3: TGCAGTGCTAGAGTTTCGGAGACCCAGTACTTC. V gene TRBV20-1 combines with J gene TRBJ2-5; D is uncertain. The CDR3 totals 11 residues. V was shortened by 1 base and J by 5 bases, with 5 bases between the two germline ends. Per the germline V gene, CDR1 is DFQATT and CDR2 is SNEGSKA (reference sequence).

This chain uses TRBV4-2 with TRBJ1-1; 8 bases are shared with TRBD1. Germline V gives CDR1 LGHNA, CDR2 YNFKEQ. This CDR3 has 15 amino acids. V trimming: 1 base; J trimming: 8 bases; junction bases outside the gene matches: 9. CDR3 in amino acids: CASSQVGTGWGEAFF. In DNA form, the CDR3 reads TGTGCCAGCAGCCAAGTCGGGACAGGCTGGGGAGAAGCTTTCTTT.

There are a few counts of this clonotype. The chain couples TRBV29-1 to TRBJ2-7, with D unresolved. CDR1 is SQVTM and CDR2 is ANQGSEA in the germline V gene. This CDR3 has 11 amino acids. The V gene lost 7 bases and the J gene lost 5 bases, with 12 bases spanning the gap. CDR3: CSAGFSNEQYF. CDR3 in DNA: TGCAGCGCCGGTTTTAGCAACGAGCAGTACTTC.

This clonotype was detected a few times. The CDR3 DNA sequence: TGTGCCAGCAGCCCTTTAATTAGCTCCTACAATGAGCAGTTCTTC. It translates to CASSPLISSYNEQFF. The genes are TRBV12-3 or TRBV12-4 and TRBJ2-1, with D unresolved. V shed 6 bases and J shed 0 bases, with 12 bases lying between them. This CDR3 has 15 amino acids.

The rearrangement uses TRBV10-3 and TRBJ2-1; D might be TRBD1 (6 bases). The CDR3 spans 15 residues. Germline V lookup: CDR1 ENHRY, CDR2 SYGVKD. Trimming cost V 9 bases and J 6 bases, with 21 bases left between them. This CDR3 reads CAIKETGTNTNEQFF. Here the CDR3 DNA reads TGTGCCATTAAAGAAACCGGGACAAATACCAATGAGCAGTTCTTC.

The rearrangement joins TRBV7-2 to TRBJ2-4; D gene unclear. V was trimmed by 7 bases and J by 6 bases, leaving 16 bases between them. This CDR3 contains 14 residues. Germline V gives CDR1 SGHTA, CDR2 FQGNSA. CDR3 bases: TGTGCCAGCACCCTCGAAGGGTGGGGAAACATTCAGTACTTC. It codes for CASTLEGWGNIQYF.

This clonotype appeared a few times. The chain combines TRBV12-3 or TRBV12-4 with TRBJ2-1, with a possible D match to TRBD2 (5 bases). Trimming stripped 0 bases from V and 8 bases from J, with 8 bases between. This CDR3 contains 13 residues. The CDR3 DNA reads as TGTGCCAGCAGTTTAGCGGGCGGGCATGAGCAGTTCTTC. It encodes CASSLAGGHEQFF.

In its sample, this clonotype was seen a few times. The J gene is TRBJ2-7, the V gene TRBV25-1, with a tentative D call TRBD2 (5 bases). This CDR3 region has 12 residues. Trimming took 5 bases from V and 7 from J, leaving 12 bases between them. The germline CDR1 and CDR2 sequences are MGHDK and SYGVNS. The chain's CDR3 is CASSHVRVEQYF. The CDR3 DNA reads as TGTGCCAGCAGTCACGTGCGGGTGGAGCAGTACTTC.

The rearrangement uses TRBV12-3 or TRBV12-4 and TRBJ2-7, with TRBD2 as a possible D gene (6 bases). Between the trimmed V and J ends, which lost 2 bases and 7 bases, there was a span of 15 bases. The CDR3 has 14 amino acids. CDR3: CASSLREAGNEQYF. In DNA, the CDR3 is TGTGCCAGCAGTTTAAGGGAAGCGGGCAATGAGCAGTACTTC.

This clonotype was found a few times. The V and J genes are TRBV10-3 and TRBJ2-4; 9 nucleotides line up with TRBD1. This CDR3 spans 14 amino acids. Trimming removed 6 bases from V and 5 bases from J; junction bases left unmatched: 5. Germline values: CDR1 ENHRY, CDR2 SYGVKD. Here the CDR3 reads CAISGTGSENIQYF. For the CDR3, the DNA is TGTGCCATCAGCGGGACAGGGAGCGAAAACATTCAGTACTTC.

The genes are TRBV4-3 and TRBJ2-1, with a possible D match to TRBD1 (6 bases). CDR3 size: 15 residues. Per germline, CDR1 LGHNA and CDR2 YSLEER. V lost 0 bases, J lost 8 bases, and 14 bases lay in between. CDR3: CASSQDHRAGDEQFF. The CDR3, as DNA: TGCGCCAGCAGCCAAGATCACAGGGCTGGGGATGAGCAGTTCTTC.

Turning to this clonotype: An end of the junction does not agree with germline; a read error may underlie this. The chain uses TRBV6-5 and TRBJ2-5, with unresolved D. Looked up from germline, CDR1 is MNHEY and CDR2 is SVGAGI. The CDR3 is made up of 15 amino acids. CDR3 residues: CAGSYNSVVLETQYF. CDR3 DNA sequence: TGTGCCGGCAGTTACAACAGCGTGGTCCTGGAGACCCAGTACTTC.

V is TRBV18 and J is TRBJ2-6, with D perhaps being TRBD1 or TRBD2 (5 bases each). The CDR3 is 17 residues long. CDR1 is KGHSH and CDR2 is LQKENI in the germline V gene. V lost 1 base and J 2 bases, leaving 12 bases between the germline ends. CDR3 loop: CASSPQGTLAGANVLTF. CDR3 sequence (DNA): TGTGCCAGCTCACCACAGGGGACGTTAGCTGGGGCCAACGTCCTGACTTTC. Full variable domain (remainder filled in from reference TRBV18 and TRBJ2-6): NAGVMQNPRHLVRRRGQEARLRCSPMKGHSHVYWYRQLPEEGLKFMVYLQKENIIDESGMPKERFSAEFPKEGPSILRIQQVVRGDSAAYFCASSPQGTLAGANVLTFGAGSRLTVL.

The chain links TRBV29-1 to TRBJ1-2, with TRBD1 as a possible D gene (5 bases). Germline assignment: CDR1 SQVTM and CDR2 ANQGSEA. The CDR3 covers 12 residues. The ends were cut back, 2 bases at V and 8 bases at J, with 12 bases in the middle. The DNA of the CDR3 is TGCAGCGTTGAAACGGGGGGGAGCGGCTACACCTTC. It yields the protein CSVETGGSGYTF. The entire variable domain, with the rest obtained from reference TRBV29-1 and TRBJ1-2, is as follows: SAVISQKPSRDICQRGTSLTIQCQVDSQVTMMFWYRQQPGQSLTLIATANQGSEATYESGFVIDKFPISRPNLTFSTLTVSNMSPEDSSIYLCSVETGGSGYTFGSGTRLTVV.

The chain combines TRBV12-3 or TRBV12-4 with TRBJ2-7; D ambiguous. CDR3 length equals 11 residues. V dropped 11 bases and J dropped 3 bases, with 11 bases sitting between them. The CDR3 sequence is CAGQRSYEQYF. The CDR3, as DNA: TGTGCCGGCCAAAGGAGCTACGAGCAGTACTTC.

V and J are TRBV30 and TRBJ2-5, with a tentative D call TRBD1 (6 bases). Germline CDR1 GTSNPN, CDR2 SVGIG (reference sequence). The CDR3 extends over 14 amino acids. V was trimmed by 4 bases and J by 4 bases, leaving 16 bases between them. The CDR3 is CAWTLMGAGETQYF. The CDR3 DNA is TGTGCCTGGACCCTCATGGGGGCGGGAGAGACCCAGTACTTC.

The chain employs TRBV6-5 and TRBJ2-1, with TRBD2 identical over 10 bases. CDR1 and CDR2 (germline): MNHEY, SVGAGI. The V gene end was trimmed by 2 bases and the J gene end by 3 bases; junction bases not matched to a gene: 10. This CDR3 is 18 amino acids long. CDR3 sequence reads: CASSYTTAGGPGYNEQFF. The CDR3 bases are TGTGCCAGCAGTTACACGACAGCGGGGGGGCCCGGCTACAATGAGCAGTTCTTC.

This clonotype was found a few times. The rearrangement uses TRBV9 and TRBJ1-4; 8 bases are a match to TRBD1. CDR1 is SGDLS, CDR2 YYNGEE, per germline. The J segment lost 7 bases and the V segment lost 3 bases, leaving 8 bases of the junction unmatched. The CDR3 contains 15 residues. DNA of the CDR3: TGTGCCAGCAGCGCTGCCGACAGGGGTGGTGAAAAACTGTTTTTT. This codes for CASSAADRGGEKLFF. Looking up the rest from reference TRBV9 and TRBJ1-4 gives the full variable domain: DSGVTQTPKHLITATGQRVTLRCSPRSGDLSVYWYQQSLDQGLQFLIQYYNGEERAKGNILERFSAQQFPDLHSELNLSSLELGDSALYFCASSAADRGGEKLFFGSGTQLSVL.

The rearrangement links TRBV24-1 to TRBJ2-4; TRBD1 aligns across 9 bases. The DNA end is more similar to TRBJ2-7, so the J call may be wrong. This CDR3 spans 15 amino acids. In germline, CDR1 is KGHDR, CDR2 SFDVKD. This CDR3 reads CATSNPGQGVNEQYF. For the CDR3, the DNA is TGTGCCACCAGTAACCCGGGACAGGGAGTGAACGAGCAGTACTTC.

J is TRBJ2-1 and V is TRBV12-3 or TRBV12-4, with TRBD1 as a possible D gene (6 bases). The CDR3 length is 15 residues. V shed 6 bases and J shed 4 bases, with 16 bases lying between them. CDR3 DNA sequence: TGTGCCAGCAGCTCGAGACAGGAATCATACAATGAGCAGTTCTTC. Residues: CASSSRQESYNEQFF.

The chain is built from TRBV20-1 and TRBJ2-3; a possible D gene is TRBD1 (5 bases). The CDR3 runs 15 residues. The germline gives CDR1 DFQATT, CDR2 SNEGSKA (reference sequence). V was cut by 0 bases and J by 2 bases, with 12 bases left in between. This CDR3 reads CSARDRDGSTDTQYF. Written as DNA, the CDR3 is TGCAGTGCTAGAGACAGGGATGGGTCCACAGATACGCAGTATTTT.

V is TRBV20-1 and J is TRBJ2-5; D might be TRBD2 (6 bases). Germline V lookup: CDR1 DFQATT, CDR2 SNEGSKA (reference sequence). This CDR3 is built from 14 residues. V was clipped by 0 bases and J by 3 bases, with 11 bases between them. This CDR3 is CSARDGGGEETQYF. In nucleotides, the CDR3 is TGCAGTGCTAGAGATGGGGGAGGTGAAGAGACCCAGTACTTC.

The J gene is TRBJ2-5, the V gene TRBV7-2, with 11 nucleotides matching TRBD1. TRBJ2-7 explains the end of the DNA better; the J call may be wrong. In germline, CDR1 is SGHTA, CDR2 FQGNSA. CDR3 length: 15 amino acids. CDR3 residues: CASSLFGTGGAEQYF. As DNA, the CDR3 is TGTGCCAGCAGCTTATTTGGGACAGGGGGTGCCGAGCAGTACTTC.

This clonotype was seen once. The gene calls are TRBV3-1 and TRBJ2-7; 7 bases match TRBD1. The CDR3 covers 13 residues. Germline-derived CDR1 and CDR2 are LGHDT and YNNKEL (reference sequence). J lost 5 bases, V lost 4 bases, and 5 bases had no gene match. Here the CDR3 reads CASSLQDRNEQYF. CDR3 DNA sequence: TGTGCCAGCAGCCTGCAGGACAGGAACGAGCAGTACTTC.

The gene calls are TRBV7-9 and TRBJ1-2; a weak D match, TRBD1 (5 bases). This CDR3 spans 13 amino acids. V lost 7 bases and J 8 bases, leaving 17 bases between the germline ends. Looked up from germline, CDR1 is SEHNR and CDR2 is FQNEAQ (reference sequence). In DNA form, the CDR3 reads TGTGCCAGCAAAACCGGGGGATTAAACGGCTACACCTTC. Encoded protein: CASKTGGLNGYTF.